This passage covers 20 T cell receptor beta chains from one sample sequenced in a study of OX40 agonist ivuxolimab in advanced cancers. Method: immunoSEQ multiplex PCR; TCRdb's copy keeps in-frame clones and lacks some. Of 80,000 or so clones in the sample, approximately 89% are singletons; the top ten hold 2% to 2.5%. Sample: CD4+ or CD8+ T cells sorted from blood, taken in a trial of the OX40 agonist ivuxolimab. The receptors originated from an adult with an advanced solid tumor such as melanoma, head and neck, liver or kidney cancer.

V and J are TRBV12-1 and TRBJ1-5. TRBV12-1 corresponds to a pseudogene. The CDR3 consists of 12 residues. In DNA form, the CDR3 reads TGTGCCGGGGCGGGCCGGGATCAGCCCCAGCATTTT. Its translation is CAGAGRDQPQHF.

This clone was observed a single time. The V call is TRBV28, the J call TRBJ1-4; 8 bases fit TRBD1. The germline V gene encodes CDR1 MDHEN and CDR2 SYDVKM. V was pared by 7 bases and J by 2 bases, with 6 bases of the junction left unmatched. The CDR3 covers 15 residues. CDR3 region: CASKSNRGTNEKLFF. The CDR3 bases are TGTGCCAGCAAATCTAACAGGGGGACTAATGAAAAACTGTTTTTT.

V gene TRBV2 combines with J gene TRBJ1-2; 7 bases are a match to TRBD1. Germline V gene data show CDR1 as SNHLY and CDR2 as FYNNEI. The CDR3 runs to 14 residues. V lost 1 base and J lost 2; bases outside the gene matches: 1. The CDR3: CASSEDRGNYGYTF. DNA of the CDR3: TGTGCCAGCAGTGAAGACAGGGGCAACTATGGCTACACCTTC.

The chain is built from TRBV28 and TRBJ2-7, with 14 bases matching TRBD2. The CDR3 extends over 17 amino acids. The germline CDR1 and CDR2 sequences are MDHEN and SYDVKM. The junction had 12 bases not matched to a gene; V was cut back by 7 bases and J by 4 bases. CDR3 sequence: CASKGTSGRLRIYEQYF. In nucleotides, the CDR3 is TGTGCCAGCAAAGGGACTAGCGGGAGATTAAGGATTTACGAGCAGTACTTC.

DNA of the CDR3: TGTGCCAGCAGCTCCCTTGGAAACACCATATATTTT. This sequence encodes CASSSLGNTIYF. The chain links TRBV5-6 to TRBJ1-3; D remains ambiguous. Trimming took off 3 bases at V and 3 bases at J, with 4 bases between the two ends. Germline lookup yields CDR1 SGHDT and CDR2 YYEEEE. The CDR3 sequence is 12 residues long.

This clone appeared a single time. In nucleotides, the CDR3 is TGTGCCAGCAGTTTATCCGGGACGGCGGGCAGAAAACTGTTTTTT. It is translated as CASSLSGTAGRKLFF. The rearrangement joins TRBV27 to TRBJ1-4, with D possibly being TRBD1 (5 bases). This CDR3 is 15 amino acids long. V was cut by 0 bases and J by 10 bases, with 15 bases left in between. Germline V lookup: CDR1 MNHEY, CDR2 SMNVEV (reference sequence).

The gene calls are TRBV7-2 and TRBJ1-5; 7 nucleotides align to TRBD1. V was pared by 5 bases and J by 1 base, with 5 bases of the junction left unmatched. This CDR3 is 15 amino acids long. The germline gives CDR1 SGHTA, CDR2 FQGNSA. The chain's CDR3 is CASSRDRQSNQPQHF. CDR3 coding DNA: TGTGCCAGCAGCCGGGACAGACAGAGCAATCAGCCCCAGCATTTT.

The V and J genes are TRBV6-5 and TRBJ1-4; tentative D call: TRBD1 (6 bases). Germline CDR1 is MNHEY and CDR2 is SVGAGI. V was cut by 6 bases and J by 6 bases, with 17 bases left in between. The CDR3 runs 15 residues. As DNA, the CDR3 is TGTGCCAGCAGAGCCTTAGGGGGGTTTCATGAAAAACTGTTTTTT. Protein: CASRALGGFHEKLFF.

The gene calls are TRBV9 and TRBJ2-3; 11 nucleotides match TRBD2. Germline-derived CDR1 and CDR2 are SGDLS and YYNGEE. The CDR3 totals 19 residues. V trimming: 0 bases; J trimming: 1 base; junction bases outside the gene matches: 10. DNA for the CDR3: TGTGCCAGCAGCGTAGATGTACTAGCGGGAGTGGGGCGCACAGATACGCAGTATTTT. Translated, it gives CASSVDVLAGVGRTDTQYF.

The chain employs TRBV5-4 and TRBJ1-3; 10 bases fit TRBD1. V was pared by 6 bases and J by 1 base, with 4 bases of the junction left unmatched. The CDR3 runs 15 residues. Germline CDR1 and CDR2: SGHNT and YYREEE (reference sequence). The CDR3 DNA is TGTGCCAGCACGGGACAGGGGATATCTGGAAACACCATATATTTT. It translates to CASTGQGISGNTIYF.

Note on this clone: Other nucleotide sequences in the sample specify the same CDR3. The chain carries TRBV6-5 and TRBJ1-2; tentatively, D is TRBD1 (6 bases). Germline V gene data show CDR1 as MNHEY and CDR2 as SVGAGI. The length of the CDR3 is 12 residues. The V and J ends lost 2 bases and 8 bases respectively, with 9 bases between them. This CDR3 is CASSYRGGGYTF. DNA for the CDR3: TGTGCCAGCAGTTACAGGGGGGGCGGCTACACCTTC.

J is TRBJ2-7 and V is TRBV11-2; a weak D match, TRBD2 (7 bases). Germline CDR1 is SGHAT and CDR2 is FQNNGV. V was cut by 5 bases and J by 6 bases, with 17 bases left in between. The CDR3 extends over 14 amino acids. CDR3 sequence: CASSPIRGAGEQYF. CDR3 coding DNA: TGTGCCAGCAGCCCCATCCGGGGGGCGGGCGAGCAGTACTTC.

The chain carries TRBV4-1 and TRBJ2-5, with 11 bases that match TRBD1. Trimming cost V 6 bases and J 1 base; bases outside gene matches: 4. This CDR3 is built from 15 residues. Germline V lookup: CDR1 MGHRA, CDR2 YSYEKL. CDR3 sequence reads: CASRSGQGAQETQYF. CDR3 coding DNA: TGCGCCAGCAGGAGCGGACAGGGGGCCCAAGAGACCCAGTACTTC.

DNA of the CDR3: TGTGCCTGGAGCCCTGGGCGGTTTTTCGCCTCTGGAAACACCATATATTTT. Translating gives CAWSPGRFFASGNTIYF. The chain carries TRBV30 and TRBJ1-3; no definite D call. The V gene lost 3 bases and the J gene lost 0 bases, with 18 bases spanning the gap. Looked up from germline, CDR1 is GTSNPN and CDR2 is SVGIG (reference sequence). This CDR3 region has 17 residues.

The rearrangement uses TRBV28 and TRBJ1-4; D gene ambiguous. The CDR3 is 12 amino acids. Between the trimmed V and J ends, which lost 4 bases and 8 bases, there was a span of 8 bases. Germline lookup yields CDR1 MDHEN and CDR2 SYDVKM. CDR3 residues: CASSSVDEKLFF. The CDR3 DNA reads as TGTGCCAGCAGTTCCGTGGACGAAAAACTGTTTTTT.

The chain combines TRBV5-6 with TRBJ1-1; D unclear. Germline V gene sequence: CDR1 SGHDT, CDR2 YYEEEE. The V gene lost 1 base and the J gene lost 6 bases, with 13 bases spanning the gap. The CDR3 runs to 14 residues. The DNA of the CDR3 is TGTGCCAGCAGCTTGTCCCGGCCCGACGCTGAAGCTTTCTTT. It yields the protein CASSLSRPDAEAFF.

This chain links TRBV27 with TRBJ2-1, with TRBD1 identical over 7 bases. Germline V gene lookup returns CDR1 MNHEY and CDR2 SMNVEV (reference sequence). V gave up 1 base and J gave up 9 bases; unmatched junction bases: 3. This CDR3 has 13 residues. The CDR3 region has the DNA TGTGCCAGCAGTTTATTGAGGGGGCCTGAGCAGTTCTTC. It is translated as CASSLLRGPEQFF.

The chain is built from TRBV7-9 and TRBJ1-1; 8 nucleotides agree with TRBD1. This CDR3 is 15 amino acids long. In germline, CDR1 is SEHNR, CDR2 FQNEAQ (reference sequence). The ends lost 1 base at V and 6 bases at J; junction bases unmatched: 7. Here the CDR3 DNA reads TGTGCCAGCAGCTTAGAGAGGACAGGGCTGGCTGAAGCTTTCTTT. Protein sequence: CASSLERTGLAEAFF.

The rearrangement links TRBV6-4 to TRBJ2-1, with D possibly matching TRBD2 (5 bases). The CDR3 has 13 residues. Germline CDR1 and CDR2: MRHNA and SNTAGT. Deletions cut 0 bases from V and 13 bases from J, with 13 bases between. CDR3 coding DNA: TGTGCCAGCAGTGACTCTCCCGGGGTGAGACAGTTCTTC. Its translation is CASSDSPGVRQFF.

The chain recombines TRBV7-2 with TRBJ2-1, with D possibly being TRBD1 (6 bases). Trimming shortened V by 1 base and J by 0 bases, and 7 bases separated the two germline ends. Germline-derived CDR1 and CDR2 are SGHTA and FQGNSA. The CDR3 sequence is 15 residues long. CDR3 DNA: TGTGCCAGCAGCTTAGTAGGGGGCTCCTACAATGAGCAGTTCTTC. This sequence encodes CASSLVGGSYNEQFF.